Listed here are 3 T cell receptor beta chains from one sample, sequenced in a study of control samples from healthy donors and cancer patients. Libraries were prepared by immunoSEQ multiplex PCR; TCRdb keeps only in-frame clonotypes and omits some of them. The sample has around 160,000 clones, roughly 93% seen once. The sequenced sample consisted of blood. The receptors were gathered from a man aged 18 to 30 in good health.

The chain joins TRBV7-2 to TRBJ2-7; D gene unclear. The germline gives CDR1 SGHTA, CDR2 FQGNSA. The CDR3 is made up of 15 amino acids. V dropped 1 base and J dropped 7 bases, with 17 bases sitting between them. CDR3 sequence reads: CASSLDRQPFQEQYF. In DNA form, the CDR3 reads TGTGCCAGCAGCTTAGACCGGCAGCCCTTCCAGGAGCAGTACTTC.

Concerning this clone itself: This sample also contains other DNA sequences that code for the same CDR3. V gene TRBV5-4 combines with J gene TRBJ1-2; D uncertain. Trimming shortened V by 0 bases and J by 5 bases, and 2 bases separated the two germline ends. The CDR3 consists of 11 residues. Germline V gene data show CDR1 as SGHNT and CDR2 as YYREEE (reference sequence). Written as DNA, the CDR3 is TGTGCCAGCAGCTTGGGGTATGGCTACACCTTC. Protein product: CASSLGYGYTF.

CDR3: CACNSGRSYNEQFF. As DNA, the CDR3 is TGTGCCTGCAACTCGGGGAGGTCCTACAATGAGCAGTTCTTC. J is TRBJ2-1 and V is TRBV30; tentatively, D is TRBD2 (6 bases). Trimming took 6 bases from V and 1 from J, leaving 13 bases between them. This CDR3 has 14 residues. Germline V lookup: CDR1 GTSNPN, CDR2 SVGIG (reference sequence).